Below, 13 T cell receptor beta chains from the same sample are listed, as sequenced in a study of blood T cell repertoires in COVID-19. The assay was immunoSEQ multiplex PCR, and TCRdb's table has in-frame clones only and misses some. The sample consists of 160,000 or so clones, roughly 81% of them appearing once. The material sequenced was peripheral blood. The receptors shown here come from a middle-aged man with acute or convalescent COVID-19.

The chain joins TRBV2 to TRBJ2-2, with 7 bases fitting TRBD2. CDR3 length: 14 residues. J lost 8 bases, V lost 5 bases, and 8 bases had no gene match. Germline V CDR1 and CDR2: SNHLY, FYNNEI. In DNA, the CDR3 is TGTGCCAGCAGTCCTAATAGCGGGCTGGGGGAGCTGTTTTTT. Translating it yields CASSPNSGLGELFF.

The chain joins TRBV6-2 or TRBV6-3 to TRBJ1-4; the D gene is possibly TRBD1 (5 bases). Germline V gives CDR1 MNHEY, CDR2 SVGEGT. The V and J ends lost 2 bases and 1 base respectively, with 11 bases between them. The CDR3 covers 16 residues. The CDR3 here is CASSYIPGKTNEKLFF. DNA for the CDR3: TGTGCCAGCAGTTACATCCCAGGGAAAACTAATGAAAAACTGTTTTTT.

The count of this clone is one. J is TRBJ2-3 and V is TRBV6-8, with D perhaps TRBD2 (7 bases). Germline V gene sequence: CDR1 MNHGY, CDR2 SAAAGT. The CDR3 has 13 residues. V lost 2 bases and J 8 bases, leaving 11 bases between the germline ends. The DNA of the CDR3 is TGTGCCAGCAGTTACGGCGCGGGGGCTACGCAGTATTTT. Translated, it gives CASSYGAGATQYF.

The CDR3 sequence: CASSPGFQYEQYF. As DNA, the CDR3 is TGTGCCAGCAGCCCCGGGTTCCAGTACGAGCAGTACTTC. This rearrangement joins TRBV5-6 to TRBJ2-7, with no clear D. This CDR3 has 13 residues. Trimming left V 4 bases short and J 4 bases short, with 12 bases between. Germline lookup yields CDR1 SGHDT and CDR2 YYEEEE.

V gene TRBV7-2 combines with J gene TRBJ2-3; D not certain. V was shortened by 10 bases and J by 5 bases, with 13 bases between the two germline ends. The CDR3 is 12 residues long. Germline V gene sequence: CDR1 SGHTA, CDR2 FQGNSA. The DNA of the CDR3 is TGTGCCACCACAGCTATTGGAGATACGCAGTATTTT. This codes for CATTAIGDTQYF.

This clone was detected only once. V gene TRBV6-6 combines with J gene TRBJ1-3; 7 nucleotides agree with TRBD1. This CDR3 has 17 residues. Trimming removed 6 bases from V and 0 bases from J; junction bases left unmatched: 11. Looked up from germline, CDR1 is MNHNY and CDR2 is SVGAGI (reference sequence). CDR3 DNA sequence: TGTGCCAGCAGCCGAAGGGACAGCTTTTTCTCTGGAAACACCATATATTTT. It encodes CASSRRDSFFSGNTIYF.

The chain recombines TRBV9 with TRBJ2-7; possible D gene TRBD2, 5 bases. The germline gives CDR1 SGDLS, CDR2 YYNGEE. Trimming took off 5 bases at V and 3 bases at J, with 12 bases between the two ends. The CDR3 sequence is 13 residues long. The CDR3 coding sequence is TGTGCCAGCAGTACTCAGGACTTCTACGAGCAGTACTTC. Its protein product is CASSTQDFYEQYF.

The rearrangement joins TRBV13 to TRBJ2-2, with TRBD2 identical over 12 bases. The germline gives CDR1 PRHDT, CDR2 FYEKMQ (reference sequence). The CDR3 consists of 17 residues. V gave up 7 bases and J gave up 3 bases; unmatched junction bases: 9. CDR3 region: CASITAGLAGHTGELFF. CDR3 DNA sequence: TGTGCCAGCATAACGGCGGGACTAGCGGGCCACACCGGGGAGCTGTTTTTT.

This chain links TRBV4-2 with TRBJ2-2; 8 nucleotides agree with TRBD2. This CDR3 is built from 15 residues. Germline V lookup: CDR1 LGHNA, CDR2 YNFKEQ. The J segment lost 7 bases and the V segment lost 4 bases, leaving 8 bases of the junction unmatched. CDR3 coding DNA: TGTGCCAGCAGCCGCCGGGAGGGGGAGGACGGGGAGCTGTTTTTT. This translates into CASSRREGEDGELFF.

This sequence joins TRBV15 and TRBJ1-1; a possible D gene is TRBD1 (5 bases). The CDR3 contains 15 residues. V lost 0 bases to trimming and J lost 2 bases, with 10 bases between them. In germline, CDR1 is LNHNV, CDR2 YYDKDF (reference sequence). The CDR3 spells CATSRDPTVNTEAFF. CDR3 nucleotides: TGTGCCACCAGCAGAGATCCGACAGTTAACACTGAAGCTTTCTTT.

The chain has TRBV9 and TRBJ2-2; perhaps TRBD1 as D (6 bases). Germline values: CDR1 SGDLS, CDR2 YYNGEE. Deletions cut 4 bases from V and 6 bases from J, with 16 bases between. The CDR3 extends over 15 amino acids. In DNA, the CDR3 is TGTGCCAGCAGCCCCACTACAGGGTTTCCCGGGGAGCTGTTTTTT. Amino acids: CASSPTTGFPGELFF.

The J gene is TRBJ2-5, the V gene TRBV6-5; possible D gene TRBD1, 6 bases. Trimming took 2 bases from V and 5 from J, leaving 18 bases between them. Germline loops: CDR1 MNHEY, CDR2 SVGAGI. The CDR3 covers 16 residues. The CDR3 protein is CASSYTLQGYGETQYF. The CDR3 DNA sequence: TGTGCCAGCAGTTACACGCTTCAGGGGTACGGGGAGACCCAGTACTTC.

V and J are TRBV10-2 and TRBJ1-1, with D uncertain. V was cut by 7 bases and J by 1 base, with 10 bases left in between. Germline V CDR1 and CDR2: WSHSY, SAAADI. The CDR3 runs to 13 residues. This CDR3 reads CASTRVGNTEAFF. The CDR3 nucleotides are TGCGCCAGCACACGAGTTGGGAACACTGAAGCTTTCTTT.